The present T cell receptor beta chain was sequenced within a study of technical replicates of blood from a handful of donors. The CDR3 sequence is 15 residues long. CDR1 is MNHEY and CDR2 is SVGAGI in the germline V gene. V was trimmed by 4 bases and J by 1 base, leaving 13 bases between them. TCRdb's table, derived via immunoSEQ multiplex PCR, lists solely in-frame clones and lacks some. The data contain 65,000 to 95,000 clones, approximately 86% of them singletons. The sample was PBMCs. This TCR came from a human donor in good health. Some clones in this sample may be carry-over from other donors' samples. The chain employs TRBV6-5 and TRBJ1-1, with a weak D call TRBD1 (5 bases). CDR3: CASSSPGGGNTEAFF. As DNA, the CDR3 is TGTGCCAGCAGTTCCCCGGGGGGAGGGAACACTGAAGCTTTCTTT.